This T cell receptor (beta chain) was recovered during a study of response to subunit inactivated influenza vaccine. Study results and limitations: Seasonal influenza vaccination, on each occasion, was suggested by the authors to recruit few new T cells.

Each CDR3 protein is one row after TCRdb ran MiXCR on the RT-PCR reads. This table has over 450,000 distinct CDR3 sequences, approximately 12% appearing once. With respect to this clonotype: Its antigen is unknown. A much bigger clone sits one base away, suggesting this may be a read error.

This receptor was obtained from a man aged 50 to 60 who received an inactivated influenza vaccine. The sample here was PBMCs from blood, taken about 40 days after vaccination.

CDR3 in amino acids: CARNRDGENTEAFF. As DNA, the CDR3 is TGCGCCAGAAACAGAGATGGGGAGAACACTGAAGCTTTCTTT. V usage is TRBV5-1 and J usage is TRBJ1-1; no firm D call. Germline CDR1 SGHRS, CDR2 YFSETQ. V was clipped by 8 bases and J by 1 base, with 15 bases between them. The CDR3 totals 14 residues. The full variable domain, with the rest looked up from reference TRBV5-1 and TRBJ1-1, is KAGVTQTPRYLIKTRGQQVTLSCSPISGHRSVSWYQQTPGQGLQFLFEYFSETQRNKGNFPGRFSGRQFSNSRSEMNVSTLELGDSALYLCARNRDGENTEAFFGQGTRLTVV.